Shown below are 27 T cell receptor beta chains from a single sample sequenced in a study of blood T cells in healthy people across ages. The authors ran a second PCR of roughly 6 to 11 cycles using a sample-barcoded 5' primer and a J-beta primer mix. TCRdb recomputed calls from the 5' RACE reads with MiXCR, one row per CDR3 protein. There are about 640,000 distinct CDR3 sequences in the sample; roughly 53% occur only once, and roughly 34% lies in the top ten. The specimen sequenced was blood. The receptors shown here come from a man aged 55 to 70 in good health.

The chain has TRBV6-2 or TRBV6-3 and TRBJ1-5; D is unresolved. Germline CDR1 and CDR2: MNHEY and SVGEGT. Trimming stripped 0 bases from V and 2 bases from J, with 11 bases between. This CDR3 is 16 amino acids long. CDR3: CASSYSAGRRNQPQHF. The CDR3 DNA is TGTGCCAGCAGTTACTCTGCAGGACGCCGCAATCAGCCCCAGCATTTT.

The DNA of the CDR3 is TGCGCCAGCAGCTTGACTAGCGGGGCCCCCTACGAGCAGTACTTC. This codes for CASSLTSGAPYEQYF. The genes are TRBV5-1 and TRBJ2-7; TRBD2 matches at 10 bases. The CDR3 sequence is 15 residues long. CDR1 SGHRS and CDR2 YFSETQ come from the germline V gene. J was trimmed by 2 bases and V by 1 base; bases with no gene match: 3. Drawing the rest from reference TRBV5-1 and TRBJ2-7, the complete variable domain is KAGVTQTPRYLIKTRGQQVTLSCSPISGHRSVSWYQQTPGQGLQFLFEYFSETQRNKGNFPGRFSGRQFSNSRSEMNVSTLELGDSALYLCASSLTSGAPYEQYFGPGTRLTVT.

This clonotype was seen more than once but under ten times. The genes are TRBV5-1 and TRBJ1-1, with unresolved D. The CDR3 consists of 13 residues. With 0 bases removed from V and 8 bases from J, the gap between germline ends came to 11 bases. Germline V gene sequence: CDR1 SGHRS, CDR2 YFSETQ. CDR3 bases: TGCGCCAGCAGCTTGGCCTCCAGGACCGAAGCTTTCTTT. This sequence encodes CASSLASRTEAFF.

This clonotype was counted a few times. The V call is TRBV20-1, the J call TRBJ2-7, with D possibly matching TRBD2 (6 bases). TRBJ2-5 explains the end of the DNA better; the J call may be wrong. There are 13 residues in the CDR3. Germline CDR1 DFQATT, CDR2 SNEGSKA (reference sequence). The CDR3 is CSARMAGSETQYF. CDR3 bases: TGCAGTGCTAGAATGGCGGGGTCGGAGACCCAGTACTTC.

This sequence joins TRBV3-1 and TRBJ2-4; 8 bases match TRBD2. Gene TRBJ2-7 matches the end of the DNA better, so the J call may be wrong. The CDR3 spans 19 residues. Germline-derived CDR1 and CDR2 are LGHDT and YNNKEL (reference sequence). The CDR3: CASSRGTRPGAGGTYEQYF. The DNA of the CDR3 is TGTGCCAGCAGCCGGGGGACTAGGCCCGGAGCGGGCGGGACCTACGAGCAGTACTTC.

In its sample, this clonotype was seen a few times. The V and J genes are TRBV7-2 and TRBJ2-1; TRBD1 is a possible D gene (5 bases). The CDR3 spans 12 residues. Trimming removed 4 bases at V and 9 bases at J, with 10 bases between. Per the germline V gene, CDR1 is SGHTA and CDR2 is FQGNSA. The CDR3 loop reads CASSSRDTEQFF. The DNA of the CDR3 is TGTGCCAGCAGCTCCAGGGATACTGAGCAGTTCTTC. Together with reference TRBV7-2 and TRBJ2-1, the CDR3 gives the full variable domain: GAGVSQSPSNKVTEKGKDVELRCDPISGHTALYWYRQSLGQGLEFLIYFQGNSAPDKSGLPSDRFSAERTGGSVSTLTIQRTQQEDSAVYLCASSSRDTEQFFGPGTRLTVL.

The table lists this clonotype with many counts. The chain combines TRBV12-3 or TRBV12-4 with TRBJ2-7; possible D gene TRBD1, 6 bases. This CDR3 has 12 residues. V was shortened by 6 bases and J by 2 bases, with 8 bases between the two germline ends. The CDR3 DNA follows: TGTGCCAGCAGCCGACAGGCCTACGAGCAGTACTTC. Protein product: CASSRQAYEQYF.

The rearrangement uses TRBV5-1 and TRBJ2-5, with D possibly TRBD2 on 7 matching bases. Germline V CDR1 and CDR2: SGHRS, YFSETQ. The V end was cut by 5 bases, the J end by 5 bases, with 16 bases between. The CDR3 covers 14 residues. CDR3 DNA sequence: TGCGCCAGCAGATTTGCGGGGGCGGGCGAGACCCAGTACTTC. Its translation: CASRFAGAGETQYF.

This clonotype was counted only a few times. This rearrangement joins TRBV5-1 to TRBJ2-5; a possible D gene is TRBD1 (5 bases). The CDR3 consists of 15 residues. Germline-derived CDR1 and CDR2 are SGHRS and YFSETQ. Deletions cut 5 bases from V and 2 bases from J, with 16 bases between. CDR3 sequence reads: CASSTLGQPQETQYF. CDR3 DNA sequence: TGCGCCAGCAGTACACTGGGGCAGCCACAAGAGACCCAGTACTTC.

This clonotype has just a few counts. This rearrangement joins TRBV7-9 to TRBJ1-6; D is perhaps TRBD1 (5 bases). This CDR3 is built from 16 residues. Trimming cost V 5 bases and J 9 bases, with 20 bases left between them. CDR1 is SEHNR and CDR2 is FQNEAQ in the germline V gene (reference sequence). The CDR3 DNA reads as TGTGCCAGCAGCATTCACAGTAGGGGTATTTCTTCACCCCTCCACTTT. Translation: CASSIHSRGISSPLHF.

The chain uses TRBV4-1 and TRBJ2-6; TRBD1 might be the D (6 bases). The CDR3 extends over 17 amino acids. The V gene lost 0 bases and the J gene lost 2 bases, with 11 bases spanning the gap. Germline V CDR1 and CDR2: MGHRA, YSYEKL. The CDR3 DNA reads as TGCGCCAGCAGCCAAGATCAAGGGACAACTGGGGCCAACGTCCTGACTTTC. Translated: CASSQDQGTTGANVLTF.

This clonotype came up once. J is TRBJ1-1 and V is TRBV5-1; no clear D gene. The CDR3 length is 15 residues. The germline gives CDR1 SGHRS, CDR2 YFSETQ. V was trimmed by 4 bases and J by 3 bases, leaving 16 bases between them. In DNA, the CDR3 is TGCGCCAGCAGCCCAGGACCCTATGATGACACTGAAGCTTTCTTT. Encoded protein: CASSPGPYDDTEAFF.

The V gene is TRBV2, the J gene TRBJ2-4; unclear D gene. Trimming took off 3 bases at V and 5 bases at J, with 8 bases between the two ends. The CDR3 spans 13 residues. The germline CDR1 and CDR2 sequences are SNHLY and FYNNEI. The CDR3 loop reads CASSERSQNIQYF. CDR3 bases: TGTGCCAGCAGTGAGCGAAGCCAAAACATTCAGTACTTC.

This chain connects TRBV10-3 to TRBJ2-3, with D possibly matching TRBD2 (5 bases). Deletions cut 10 bases from V and 1 base from J, with 12 bases between. Germline V CDR1 and CDR2: ENHRY, SYGVKD. The CDR3 runs 13 residues. CDR3 DNA: TGTGCCACCGGACTGAAGGGCACAGATACGCAGTATTTT. It is translated as CATGLKGTDTQYF.

The rearrangement joins TRBV18 to TRBJ2-7; 11 bases match TRBD2. J gave up 7 bases and V 0 bases, and 14 bases lay outside the gene matches. Germline V gene lookup returns CDR1 KGHSH and CDR2 LQKENI. This CDR3 comprises 18 residues. Here the CDR3 reads CASSPPSSGGQTYNEQYF. The CDR3 DNA follows: TGTGCCAGCTCACCACCCTCTAGCGGGGGGCAAACCTACAATGAGCAGTACTTC.

The chain is built from TRBV3-1 and TRBJ2-7, with D possibly matching TRBD2 (6 bases). With the DNA end fitting TRBJ2-5 better, the J assignment may be wrong. This CDR3 comprises 14 residues. The V gene's germline CDR1 is LGHDT and CDR2 YNNKEL (reference sequence). CDR3 sequence: CASSPATRGETQYF. The CDR3 nucleotides read TGTGCCAGCAGCCCAGCGACTCGGGGGGAGACCCAGTACTTC.

The CDR3 spells CASSPSTGDKNSPLHF. In nucleotides, the CDR3 is TGCGCCAGCAGTCCTTCGACAGGGGATAAGAATTCACCCCTCCACTTT. The V gene is TRBV10-1, the J gene TRBJ1-6; 8 positions agree with TRBD1. Germline CDR1 is WNHNN and CDR2 is SYGVQD (reference sequence). V gave up 5 bases and J gave up 7 bases; unmatched junction bases: 10. The CDR3 consists of 16 residues.

The rearrangement joins TRBV27 to TRBJ2-5; TRBD2 might be the D (6 bases). The assigned J gene may be wrong: the sequence end matches TRBJ2-7 better. The V gene's germline CDR1 is MNHEY and CDR2 SMNVEV (reference sequence). This CDR3 has 13 amino acids. This chain's CDR3 is CASSFPGGFEQYF. CDR3 nucleotides: TGTGCCAGCAGTTTCCCTGGGGGGTTCGAGCAGTACTTC.

The gene calls are TRBV20-1 and TRBJ2-7, with TRBD2 identical over 7 bases. V lost 3 bases, J lost 4 bases, and 12 bases stayed unmatched. The length of the CDR3 is 15 residues. Germline CDR1 and CDR2: DFQATT and SNEGSKA (reference sequence). The CDR3 nucleotides are TGCAGTGCTAGGTCTCTGAGGGCGGGAGCATACGAGCAGTACTTC. This gives the protein CSARSLRAGAYEQYF.

This clonotype was seen a few times. This rearrangement joins TRBV20-1 to TRBJ2-5; either TRBD1 or TRBD2 may fit D (5 bases each). Germline values: CDR1 DFQATT, CDR2 SNEGSKA (reference sequence). V was pared by 0 bases and J by 2 bases, with 16 bases between. The CDR3 extends over 16 amino acids. For the CDR3, the DNA is TGCAGTGCTAGAGATGGCAGAGGGGCCTCTCAAGAGACCCAGTACTTC. It is translated as CSARDGRGASQETQYF.

The chain carries TRBV20-1 and TRBJ2-1, with D possibly matching TRBD1 (6 bases). V lost 4 bases to trimming and J lost 4 bases, with 17 bases between them. Germline CDR1 reads DFQATT; CDR2 reads SNEGSKA (reference sequence). This CDR3 region has 15 residues. CDR3 sequence: CSATGQTSLYNEQFF. For the CDR3, the DNA is TGCAGTGCTACCGGACAGACGAGTTTGTACAATGAGCAGTTCTTC.

The CDR3 region has the DNA TGCGCCAGCAGCCGCACTACGGACACTGAAGCTTTCTTT. Encoded protein: CASSRTTDTEAFF. This chain links TRBV4-1 with TRBJ1-1; D is uncertain. V lost 4 bases and J lost 3, with 9 bases in between. The CDR3 runs 13 residues. CDR1 is MGHRA and CDR2 is YSYEKL in the germline V gene.

The table lists this clonotype with a count of one. This chain connects TRBV24-1 to TRBJ2-5, with D hard to call. CDR1 and CDR2 (germline): KGHDR, SFDVKD. This CDR3 contains 11 residues. Trimming removed 5 bases at V and 5 bases at J, with 5 bases between. This CDR3 reads CATSARETQYF. Here the CDR3 DNA reads TGTGCCACCAGTGCCCGGGAGACCCAGTACTTC.

This clonotype was found many times. V is TRBV20-1 and J is TRBJ1-5; 10 bases align to TRBD1. CDR1 and CDR2 (germline): DFQATT, SNEGSKA (reference sequence). The length of the CDR3 is 15 residues. V dropped 3 bases and J dropped 4; count of bases not matched to a gene: 6. CDR3 amino acids: CSARAGTGVNQPQHF. CDR3 nucleotides: TGCAGTGCTAGGGCCGGGACAGGGGTTAATCAGCCCCAGCATTTT.

This clonotype was seen a single time. This chain links TRBV20-1 with TRBJ2-3; possible D gene TRBD1, 8 bases. Trimming took off 1 base at V and 5 bases at J, with 16 bases between the two ends. From germline, CDR1 is DFQATT and CDR2 SNEGSKA (reference sequence). CDR3 length equals 15 residues. CDR3 amino acids: CSARAANRGGDTQYF. The CDR3 DNA reads TGCAGTGCTAGAGCTGCGAACAGGGGGGGAGATACGCAGTATTTT.

The gene calls are TRBV20-1 and TRBJ2-1; 11 bases are a match to TRBD1. The germline CDR1 and CDR2 sequences are DFQATT and SNEGSKA (reference sequence). The J segment lost 7 bases and the V segment lost 8 bases, leaving 10 bases of the junction unmatched. The CDR3 is 14 residues long. The CDR3 loop reads CSSNPGTGGNEQFF. CDR3 DNA: TGCAGTTCAAACCCCGGGACAGGGGGTAATGAGCAGTTCTTC.

V usage is TRBV20-1 and J usage is TRBJ2-5; 14 bases are shared with TRBD2. The V gene end was trimmed by 1 base and the J gene end by 2 bases; junction bases not matched to a gene: 9. The CDR3 totals 18 residues. The germline V gene encodes CDR1 DFQATT and CDR2 SNEGSKA (reference sequence). CDR3 in DNA: TGCAGTGCTAGAGCTTGGGGACTAGCGGGGGCCCTACAAGAGACCCAGTACTTC. Translation: CSARAWGLAGALQETQYF.